This entry lists 15 T cell receptor beta chains sequenced from one sample in a study of cytomegalovirus exposure and HLA in healthy donors. Primers: 60 Vbeta forward and 13 Jbeta reverse. Method: immunoSEQ multiplex PCR; TCRdb's copy keeps in-frame clones and lacks some. The repertoire has about 170,000 clones, roughly 80% of them found once; the top ten carry nearly 2.5%. The sequencing sample was made of PBMCs. These receptors were collected from a male donor in good health and CMV-seronegative.

The rearrangement uses TRBV28 and TRBJ1-4, with 8 bases identical to TRBD1. The CDR3 runs 14 residues. J lost 8 bases, V lost 6 bases, and 8 bases had no gene match. Germline values: CDR1 MDHEN, CDR2 SYDVKM. CDR3 amino acids: CASSTSGGGEKLFF. In DNA form, the CDR3 reads TGTGCCAGCAGCACATCAGGGGGCGGAGAAAAACTGTTTTTT.

The chain recombines TRBV6-1 with TRBJ2-2; maybe TRBD1 (6 bases). From germline, CDR1 is MNHNS and CDR2 SASEGT. There are 15 residues in the CDR3. V was trimmed by 5 bases and J by 4 bases, leaving 14 bases between them. Here the CDR3 DNA reads TGTGCCAGCAGTTTGGACAGAAGAGGCACCGGGGAGCTGTTTTTT. This gives the protein CASSLDRRGTGELFF.

This clone was counted once. CDR3 amino acids: CASSMGASSYEQYF. In DNA form, the CDR3 reads TGCGCCAGCAGCATGGGGGCGTCCTCCTACGAGCAGTACTTC. This chain links TRBV4-1 with TRBJ2-5; the D gene is possibly TRBD1 (6 bases). The DNA end lines up better with TRBJ2-7; the J call may be wrong. Per the germline V gene, CDR1 is MGHRA and CDR2 is YSYEKL. CDR3 size: 14 residues.

V usage is TRBV6-4 and J usage is TRBJ2-2, with 10 bases aligning to TRBD2. The ends lost 5 bases at V and 1 base at J; junction bases unmatched: 4. Germline CDR1 and CDR2: MRHNA and SNTAGT. CDR3 size: 16 residues. The CDR3 sequence: CASSPLAGGNTGELFF. For the CDR3, the DNA is TGTGCCAGCAGTCCTTTAGCGGGGGGGAACACCGGGGAGCTGTTTTTT.

The chain employs TRBV4-2 and TRBJ2-1; 11 nucleotides line up with TRBD2. The CDR3 length is 16 residues. Trimming removed 4 bases from V and 2 bases from J; junction bases left unmatched: 4. Germline V gene lookup returns CDR1 LGHNA and CDR2 YNFKEQ. This CDR3 reads CASSRRTSGPYNEQFF. The CDR3 DNA sequence: TGTGCCAGCAGCCGCAGGACTAGCGGGCCCTACAATGAGCAGTTCTTC.

The rearrangement uses TRBV19 and TRBJ2-1, with 7 bases matching TRBD2. Losses at the gene ends were 8 bases for V and 7 bases for J; bases not matched to a gene: 11. Germline V CDR1 and CDR2: LNHDA, SQIVND (reference sequence). This CDR3 is built from 14 residues. The CDR3 nucleotides read TGTGCCAGTTTTGACGGGAGGACCGAAAATGAGCAGTTCTTC. Its protein is CASFDGRTENEQFF.

In its sample, this clone was seen once. The V call is TRBV15, the J call TRBJ2-2, with 7 bases lining up with TRBD1. Per the germline V gene, CDR1 is LNHNV and CDR2 is YYDKDF (reference sequence). CDR3 length equals 17 residues. Trimming took 1 base from V and 4 from J; bases not matched to a gene: 9. CDR3 residues: CATSRAGTSGGTGELFF. CDR3 coding DNA: TGTGCCACCAGCAGAGCGGGAACCTCAGGGGGCACCGGGGAGCTGTTTTTT.

V and J are TRBV5-1 and TRBJ2-6; 11 nucleotides match TRBD1. V shed 4 bases and J 0 bases; nucleotides not matched to a gene: 6. CDR1 is SGHRS and CDR2 is YFSETQ in the germline V gene. The CDR3 spans 18 residues. The CDR3 spells CASSIGQGAPSGANVLTF. CDR3 bases: TGCGCCAGCAGCATAGGACAGGGGGCTCCCTCTGGGGCCAACGTCCTGACTTTC.

CDR3 coding DNA: TGTGCCAGCAGTTTATTAGCTAGCGGGAGGGGGGAAGAGACCCAGTACTTC. It is translated as CASSLLASGRGEETQYF. V and J are TRBV28 and TRBJ2-5; the match to TRBD2 covers 12 bases. With V trimmed by 1 base and J by 3 bases, 6 bases remained unmatched. From germline, CDR1 is MDHEN and CDR2 SYDVKM. This CDR3 has 17 amino acids.

V is TRBV29-1 and J is TRBJ2-5; D possibly corresponds to TRBD2 (7 bases). The J call could be wrong; TRBJ2-7 is a better fit for the DNA end. The CDR3 is 14 amino acids. CDR1 is SQVTM, CDR2 ANQGSEA, per germline. In DNA, the CDR3 is TGCAGCGTGGGGGGGAAACAGGGAACCTACGAGCAGTACTTC. It yields the protein CSVGGKQGTYEQYF.

J is TRBJ1-3 and V is TRBV27, with TRBD1 matching over 9 bases. This CDR3 is 15 amino acids long. Germline assignment: CDR1 MNHEY and CDR2 SMNVEV (reference sequence). Trimming at V came to 4 bases and at J to 2 bases, leaving 3 bases not matched to a gene. The CDR3 sequence is CASSSTGGAGNTIYF. DNA for the CDR3: TGTGCCAGCAGTTCGACAGGGGGAGCTGGAAACACCATATATTTT.

This chain links TRBV7-2 with TRBJ2-2; D is undetermined. The CDR3 loop spans 16 amino acids. V lost 4 bases and J lost 0, with 12 bases in between. CDR1 is SGHTA, CDR2 FQGNSA, per germline. In nucleotides, the CDR3 is TGTGCCAGCAGCTCAAACGACATGTCGAACACCGGGGAGCTGTTTTTT. Translation gives CASSSNDMSNTGELFF.

The genes are TRBV18 and TRBJ2-7; D might be TRBD1 (6 bases). CDR1 is KGHSH and CDR2 is LQKENI in the germline V gene. V was cut by 2 bases and J by 6 bases, with 8 bases left in between. CDR3 size: 12 residues. Here the CDR3 reads CASSPEGGEQYF. DNA for the CDR3: TGTGCCAGCTCACCAGAAGGGGGCGAGCAGTACTTC.

This clone was picked up a small number of times. The chain employs TRBV7-3 and TRBJ2-7, with a weak D call TRBD2 (5 bases). Germline V gene data show CDR1 as SGHTA and CDR2 as FQGTGA. Trimming removed 2 bases from V and 7 bases from J, with 9 bases in between. The CDR3 totals 12 residues. The DNA for the CDR3 is TGTGCCAGCAGCTTACCGGGGAAGGAGCAGTACTTC. This codes for CASSLPGKEQYF.

This rearrangement joins TRBV13 to TRBJ2-7; 7 positions match TRBD1. The trim removed 0 bases at V and 3 bases at J, leaving 2 bases unmatched. The CDR3 has 14 residues. In germline, CDR1 is PRHDT, CDR2 FYEKMQ (reference sequence). For the CDR3, the DNA is TGTGCCAGCAGCTTAGGGACAGGGAACTACGAGCAGTACTTC. Protein: CASSLGTGNYEQYF.